The clone carrying this T cell receptor beta chain was observed a single time. Through a sample-barcoded 5' primer and a J-beta primer mix, a second PCR was run for 7 to 11 cycles. Through a template-switch adaptor with 12 random nucleotides, each cDNA molecule received a tag. MiXCR, applied by TCRdb to the 5' RACE reads, yields one record per CDR3 protein. The table has approximately 2,000,000 distinct CDR3 sequences, more than 35% seen once. These data come from a study of blood T cells in healthy people across ages. The sequenced material came from blood. This sequence originates from a human donor in good health.

CDR3 in DNA: TGCGCCACCGGTCCTGAACAGGGGCCTTCACCCCTCCACTTT. This codes for CATGPEQGPSPLHF. The chain uses TRBV10-2 and TRBJ1-6, with TRBD1 identical over 7 bases. CDR1 and CDR2 (germline): WSHSY, SAAADI. The length of the CDR3 is 14 residues. V lost 10 bases, J lost 9 bases, and 12 bases stayed unmatched.